This T cell receptor (beta chain) is drawn from a study of cytomegalovirus exposure and HLA in healthy donors. The CDR3 totals 11 residues. CDR1 is MDHEN and CDR2 is SYDVKM in the germline V gene. Trimming removed 7 bases from V and 8 bases from J, with 11 bases in between. With 60 Vbeta and 13 Jbeta primers, the PCR was carried out. Only in-frame clones appear in the TCRdb table, and some are missing; sequencing was by immunoSEQ multiplex PCR. The sample contains 150,000 or so clones, nearly 80% of which appear only once. The chain uses TRBV28 and TRBJ1-1, with TRBD1 as a possible D gene (5 bases). This TCR derives from a man aged 30 to 45 in good health and CMV-seropositive. Sequencing was performed on PBMCs. The CDR3 loop is CASNPGREAFF. The CDR3 DNA reads as TGTGCCAGCAACCCAGGGCGGGAAGCTTTCTTT.